In its sample, the clone carrying this T cell receptor beta chain was seen a few times. From more than 9 ml of fresh peripheral blood, PBMCs were isolated. Researchers amplified the TCR beta CDR3 regions from RNA transcripts. The HTBI primer set was used in a first-round RT-PCR of the TCR CDR3. MiXCR was run by TCRdb on the multiplex PCR reads, yielding one entry per CDR3 protein. The sample lists some 370,000 distinct CDR3 sequences, about a sixth occurring once. This entry belongs to a study of T cells in Graves' hyperthyroidism and ophthalmopathy. From germline, CDR1 is MNHNS and CDR2 SASEGT. V lost 2 bases and J 5 bases, leaving 16 bases between the germline ends. This CDR3 is 16 amino acids long.

This TCR was recovered from a woman under 40 with Graves' hyperthyroidism that later progressed to Graves' ophthalmopathy. The chain combines TRBV6-1 with TRBJ1-5; D gene ambiguous. The sequenced sample was blood. CDR3 in amino acids: CASSEFTARADQPQHF. DNA of the CDR3: TGTGCCAGCAGTGAATTTACAGCGCGGGCGGATCAGCCCCAGCATTTT.